These 13 T cell receptor beta chains were sequenced from one sample in a study of cytomegalovirus exposure and HLA in healthy donors (dated by TCRdb to about 2017). Library method: the immunoSEQ multiplex PCR assay. For the multiplex PCR, a mixture combining 60 forward primers for TCR Vbeta segments and 13 reverse primers for TCR Jbeta segments was used. In TCRdb, the immuneACCESS table is reduced to in-frame sequences with V and J assigned. These tables do not hold every clone; where another copy was compared, an unresolved V gene accounts for under half, and the others remain unexplained. The sample table shows about 140,000 clones, and about three quarters are seen once. Approximately 1.2% of the sample goes to the ten largest clones. Specimen: PBMCs. The receptors stem from a male donor in good health and CMV-seropositive.

This rearrangement joins TRBV10-3 to TRBJ2-3; 7 bases align to TRBD2. J was trimmed by 2 bases and V by 4 bases; bases with no gene match: 9. Germline values: CDR1 ENHRY, CDR2 SYGVKD. This CDR3 has 16 amino acids. The CDR3 DNA follows: TGTGCCATCAGTGCGCGAGCTAGCGGTTCCACAGATACGCAGTATTTT. The encoded protein is CAISARASGSTDTQYF.

This chain joins TRBV4-1 and TRBJ2-2; possible D gene TRBD2, 5 bases. Germline CDR1 and CDR2: MGHRA and YSYEKL. V lost 3 bases to trimming and J lost 4 bases, with 21 bases between them. CDR3 length: 18 amino acids. The CDR3 DNA reads as TGCGCCAGCAGCCAGAGAGATACGGGAAAGCGAGGCACCGGGGAGCTGTTTTTT. This gives the protein CASSQRDTGKRGTGELFF.

This clone was counted a single time. The V call is TRBV18, the J call TRBJ1-5, with D perhaps matching TRBD1 (5 bases). The V and J ends lost 4 bases and 5 bases respectively, with 9 bases between them. This CDR3 has 13 amino acids. Germline V CDR1 and CDR2: KGHSH, LQKENI. CDR3 protein: CASSRGRDQPQHF. As DNA, the CDR3 is TGTGCCAGCTCACGCGGCAGGGATCAGCCCCAGCATTTT.

The rearrangement uses TRBV7-9 and TRBJ2-7, with 7 bases fitting TRBD2. CDR3 length: 14 amino acids. Germline-derived CDR1 and CDR2 are SEHNR and FQNEAQ (reference sequence). Trimming at V came to 3 bases and at J to 3 bases, leaving 5 bases not matched to a gene. CDR3 protein: CASSLERGYYEQYF. DNA of the CDR3: TGTGCCAGCAGCTTGGAGCGGGGTTACTACGAGCAGTACTTC.

V gene TRBV6-5 combines with J gene TRBJ1-4; 7 nucleotides match TRBD1. This CDR3 spans 14 amino acids. The V gene end was trimmed by 2 bases and the J gene end by 6 bases; junction bases not matched to a gene: 3. The germline V gene has CDR1 MNHEY and CDR2 SVGAGI. The CDR3 loop is CASSYRGRDEKLFF. For the CDR3, the DNA is TGTGCCAGCAGTTACAGGGGGCGAGATGAAAAACTGTTTTTT.

V gene TRBV7-3 combines with J gene TRBJ2-1; TRBD2 aligns across 8 bases. The CDR3 is 19 amino acids. Germline lookup yields CDR1 SGHTA and CDR2 FQGTGA. J lost 4 bases, V lost 3 bases, and 17 bases had no gene match. CDR3 bases: TGTGCCAGCAGCTTGGGGGTCGAAACAAGCGGGAGCAATTACAATGAGCAGTTCTTC. As protein: CASSLGVETSGSNYNEQFF.

V and J are TRBV19 and TRBJ1-4; D might be TRBD1 (5 bases). This CDR3 has 15 residues. Germline V lookup: CDR1 LNHDA, CDR2 SQIVND (reference sequence). Trimming cost V 1 base and J 8 bases, with 14 bases left between them. This CDR3 reads CASSIVATRGEKLFF. DNA for the CDR3: TGTGCCAGTAGTATAGTGGCGACCCGGGGGGAAAAACTGTTTTTT.

The rearrangement uses TRBV5-1 and TRBJ1-1, with D perhaps TRBD1 (6 bases). This CDR3 comprises 13 residues. Looked up from germline, CDR1 is SGHRS and CDR2 is YFSETQ. V lost 4 bases, J lost 4 bases, and 11 bases lay in between. This chain's CDR3 is CASSADRPTEAFF. The DNA of the CDR3 is TGCGCCAGCAGCGCCGACAGGCCCACTGAAGCTTTCTTT.

This clone has just a few counts. This sequence joins TRBV5-4 and TRBJ2-7, with D unclear. Trimming shortened V by 0 bases and J by 3 bases, and 7 bases separated the two germline ends. Germline assignment: CDR1 SGHNT and CDR2 YYREEE (reference sequence). The CDR3 contains 13 residues. The CDR3, as DNA: TGTGCCAGCAGCTTGGAGGCTAGCTACGAGCAGTACTTC. Translated, it gives CASSLEASYEQYF.

The chain links TRBV6-5 to TRBJ1-2, with D uncertain. Germline CDR1 MNHEY, CDR2 SVGAGI. V was cut by 0 bases and J by 4 bases, with 9 bases left in between. The CDR3 runs to 14 residues. The DNA of the CDR3 is TGTGCCAGCAGTTACTCCTCAACTGGCTATGGCTACACCTTC. Its protein product is CASSYSSTGYGYTF.

V and J are TRBV5-5 and TRBJ2-7; tentatively, D is TRBD2 (5 bases). The germline V gene encodes CDR1 SGHKS and CDR2 YYEKEE (reference sequence). The CDR3 is 15 amino acids. V shed 1 base and J shed 3 bases, with 14 bases lying between them. The CDR3 DNA follows: TGTGCCAGCAGCTTGTTTGGAGCGGAACGCTACGAGCAGTACTTC. It encodes CASSLFGAERYEQYF.

This clone was seen a single time. The chain is built from TRBV7-3 and TRBJ2-3; D not certain. Germline loops: CDR1 SGHTA, CDR2 FQGTGA. This CDR3 is built from 15 residues. The V gene lost 5 bases and the J gene lost 0 bases, with 12 bases spanning the gap. The DNA for the CDR3 is TGTGCCAGCAGCCCAGGTACCACTAGCACAGATACGCAGTATTTT. Translated: CASSPGTTSTDTQYF.

J is TRBJ2-3 and V is TRBV5-6; weak D call: TRBD2 (5 bases). The germline CDR1 and CDR2 sequences are SGHDT and YYEEEE. The CDR3 contains 16 residues. V lost 4 bases to trimming and J lost 0 bases, with 15 bases between them. As DNA, the CDR3 is TGTGCCAGCAGCCAACTAGGAGTTAGTAGCACAGATACGCAGTATTTT. It encodes CASSQLGVSSTDTQYF.